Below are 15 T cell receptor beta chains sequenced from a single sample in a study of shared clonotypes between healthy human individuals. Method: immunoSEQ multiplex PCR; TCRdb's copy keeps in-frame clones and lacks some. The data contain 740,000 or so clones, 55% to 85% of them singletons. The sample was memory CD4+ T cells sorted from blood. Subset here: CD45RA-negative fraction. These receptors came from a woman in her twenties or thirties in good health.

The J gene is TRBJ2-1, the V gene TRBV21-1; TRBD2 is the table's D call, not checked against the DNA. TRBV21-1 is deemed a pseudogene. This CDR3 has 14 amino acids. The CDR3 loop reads CASSLIAGPHGQFF. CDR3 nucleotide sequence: TGTGCCAGCAGCTTGATAGCGGGACCTCATGGGCAGTTCTTC.

This CDR3 is CSVLTRDTISYEQYF. In nucleotides, the CDR3 is TGCAGCGTTCTAACCCGGGACACAATCTCCTACGAGCAGTACTTC. The genes are TRBV29-1 and TRBJ2-7, with D perhaps matching TRBD1 (6 bases). Germline V gene lookup returns CDR1 SQVTM and CDR2 ANQGSEA. The V gene lost 5 bases and the J gene lost 0 bases, with 17 bases spanning the gap. This CDR3 comprises 15 residues.

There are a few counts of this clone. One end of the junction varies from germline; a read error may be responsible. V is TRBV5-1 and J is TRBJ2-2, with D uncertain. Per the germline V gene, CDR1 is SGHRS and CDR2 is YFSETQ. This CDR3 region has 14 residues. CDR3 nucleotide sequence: TGCGCCAGCGGCTTCCAGACACACACCGGGGAGCTGTTTTTT. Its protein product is CASGFQTHTGELFF.

The CDR3 DNA is TGTGCCAGCAGCTTAGGACAGGCGGCAACTAATGAAAAACTGTTTTTT. Translated, it gives CASSLGQAATNEKLFF. The rearrangement links TRBV7-9 to TRBJ1-4; TRBD1 is a possible D gene (6 bases). This CDR3 has 16 amino acids. V lost 1 base to trimming and J lost 0 bases, with 9 bases between them. Germline V CDR1 and CDR2: SEHNR, FQNEAQ (reference sequence).

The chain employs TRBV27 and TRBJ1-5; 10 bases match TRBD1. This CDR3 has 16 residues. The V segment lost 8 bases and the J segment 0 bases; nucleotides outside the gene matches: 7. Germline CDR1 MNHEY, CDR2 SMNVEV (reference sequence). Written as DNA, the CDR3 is TGTGCCAGCCGTCGGACAGGGGGATTTAGCAATCAGCCCCAGCATTTT. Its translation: CASRRTGGFSNQPQHF.

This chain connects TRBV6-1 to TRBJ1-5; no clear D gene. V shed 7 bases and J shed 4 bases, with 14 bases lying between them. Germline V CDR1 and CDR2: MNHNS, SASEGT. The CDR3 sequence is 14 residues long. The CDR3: CASTSHSRNQPQHF. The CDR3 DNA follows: TGTGCCAGCACAAGCCACAGCAGGAATCAGCCCCAGCATTTT.

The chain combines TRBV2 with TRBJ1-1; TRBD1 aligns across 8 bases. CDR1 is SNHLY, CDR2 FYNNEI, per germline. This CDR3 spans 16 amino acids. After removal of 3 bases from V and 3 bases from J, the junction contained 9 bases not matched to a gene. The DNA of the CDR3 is TGTGCCAGCAGTGACCAGGGGGCCTATGGGGACACTGAAGCTTTCTTT. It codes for CASSDQGAYGDTEAFF. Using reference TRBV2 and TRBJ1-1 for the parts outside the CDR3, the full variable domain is EPEVTQTPSHQVTQMGQEVILRCVPISNHLYFYWYRQILGQKVEFLVSFYNNEISEKSEIFDDQFSVERPDGSNFTLKIRSTKLEDSAMYFCASSDQGAYGDTEAFFGQGTRLTVV.

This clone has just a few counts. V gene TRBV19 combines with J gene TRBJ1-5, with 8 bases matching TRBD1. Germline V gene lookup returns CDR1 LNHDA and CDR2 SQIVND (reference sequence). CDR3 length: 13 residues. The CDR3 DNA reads TGTGCGGGAGGACAGGGAGGCAATCAGCCCCAGCATTTT. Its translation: CAGGQGGNQPQHF.

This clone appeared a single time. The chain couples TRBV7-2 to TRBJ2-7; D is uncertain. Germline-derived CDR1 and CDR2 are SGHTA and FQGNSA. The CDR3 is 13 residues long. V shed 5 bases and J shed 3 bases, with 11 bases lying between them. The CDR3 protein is CASSRLVGYEQYF. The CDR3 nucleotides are TGTGCCAGCAGCCGACTTGTAGGCTACGAGCAGTACTTC.

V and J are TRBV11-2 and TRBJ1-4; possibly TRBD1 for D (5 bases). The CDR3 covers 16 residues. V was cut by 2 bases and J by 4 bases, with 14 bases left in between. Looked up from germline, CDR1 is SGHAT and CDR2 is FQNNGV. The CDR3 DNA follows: TGTGCCAGCAGCTTAAGGCAGGGACCGCGTAATGAAAAACTGTTTTTT. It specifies CASSLRQGPRNEKLFF.

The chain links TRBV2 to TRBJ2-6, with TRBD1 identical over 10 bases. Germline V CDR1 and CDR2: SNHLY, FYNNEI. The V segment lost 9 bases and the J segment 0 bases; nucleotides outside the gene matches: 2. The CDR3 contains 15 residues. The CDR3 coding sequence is TGTGCCAGAGGACAGGGGGACTCTGGGGCCAACGTCCTGACTTTC. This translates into CARGQGDSGANVLTF.

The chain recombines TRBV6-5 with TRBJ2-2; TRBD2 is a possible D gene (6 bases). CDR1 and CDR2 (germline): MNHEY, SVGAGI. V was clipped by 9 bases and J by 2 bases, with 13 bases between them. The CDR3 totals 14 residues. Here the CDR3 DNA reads TGTGCCAGTCAGGGAGGCCGAAACACCGGGGAGCTGTTTTTT. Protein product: CASQGGRNTGELFF.

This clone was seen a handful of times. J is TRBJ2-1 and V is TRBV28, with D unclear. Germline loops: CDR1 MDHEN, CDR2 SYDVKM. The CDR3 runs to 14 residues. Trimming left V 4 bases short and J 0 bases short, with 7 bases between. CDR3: CASSYMSSYNEQFF. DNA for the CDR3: TGTGCCAGCAGTTACATGAGCTCCTACAATGAGCAGTTCTTC.

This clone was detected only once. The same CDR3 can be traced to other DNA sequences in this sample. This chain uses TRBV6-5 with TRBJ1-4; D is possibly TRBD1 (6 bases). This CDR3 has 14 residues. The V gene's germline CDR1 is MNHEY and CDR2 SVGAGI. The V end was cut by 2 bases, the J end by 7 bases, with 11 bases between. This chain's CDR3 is CASSYGGSGEKLFF. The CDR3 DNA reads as TGTGCCAGCAGTTACGGGGGCTCGGGTGAAAAACTGTTTTTT.

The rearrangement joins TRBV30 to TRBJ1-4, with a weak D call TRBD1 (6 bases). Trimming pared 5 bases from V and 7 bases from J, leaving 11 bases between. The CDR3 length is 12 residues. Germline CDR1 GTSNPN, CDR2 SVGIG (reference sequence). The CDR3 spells CAWDRPGEKLFF. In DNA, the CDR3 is TGTGCCTGGGACAGGCCGGGTGAAAAACTGTTTTTT.